This TCR beta chain is from a study of blood T cell repertoires in COVID-19. At the level of the study: Spain, Italy and the United States supplied samples that represented acute and convalescent COVID-19. Nucleic acid was either cDNA or gDNA, and it came from T cells, B-cell-depleted T cells, or PBMCs.

V dropped 1 base and J dropped 4; count of bases not matched to a gene: 5. Germline assignment: CDR1 SSHAT and CDR2 FNYEAQ (reference sequence). The CDR3 is 17 residues long. In the study's own analysis: Reference gene primers were amplified, and this amplification served to estimate nucleated cell counts. Profiling relied on immunoSEQ multiplex PCR, and the TCRdb table lists in-frame clones only, not all of them. V, J and clone size are those of that table, while D and trimming were read from the DNA. In the table there are roughly 170,000 clones, roughly nine tenths of which are singletons. This clone was seen once.

The J gene is TRBJ2-2, the V gene TRBV7-7; 11 bases fit TRBD1. This clonotype originated in a man in his 70s with active or convalescent COVID-19. The source material was peripheral blood. The chain's CDR3 is CASSLEGDRGSTGELFF. Written as DNA, the CDR3 is TGTGCCAGCAGCTTAGAGGGGGACAGGGGGAGCACCGGGGAGCTGTTTTTT.